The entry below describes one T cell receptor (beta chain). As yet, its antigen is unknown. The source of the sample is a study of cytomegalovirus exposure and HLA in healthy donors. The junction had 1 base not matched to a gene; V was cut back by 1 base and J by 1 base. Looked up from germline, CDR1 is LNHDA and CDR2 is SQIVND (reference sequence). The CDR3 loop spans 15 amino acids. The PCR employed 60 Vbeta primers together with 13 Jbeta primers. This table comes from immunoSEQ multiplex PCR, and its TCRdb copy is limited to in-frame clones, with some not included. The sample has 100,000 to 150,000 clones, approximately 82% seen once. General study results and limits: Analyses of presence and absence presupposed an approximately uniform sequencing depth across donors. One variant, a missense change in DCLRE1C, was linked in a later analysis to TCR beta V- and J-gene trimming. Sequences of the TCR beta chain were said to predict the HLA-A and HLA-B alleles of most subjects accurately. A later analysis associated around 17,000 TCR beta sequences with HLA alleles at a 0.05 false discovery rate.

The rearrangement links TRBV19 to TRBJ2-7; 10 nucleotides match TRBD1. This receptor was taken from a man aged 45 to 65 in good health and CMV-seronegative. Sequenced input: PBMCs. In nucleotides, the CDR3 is TGTGCCAGTAGTATAGTGGGACAGGGGTCCTACGAGCAGTACTTC. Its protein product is CASSIVGQGSYEQYF.